This T cell receptor (beta chain) was identified during a study of monozygotic twins with inflammatory bowel disease. Whole-study findings and limits: Variability in patient repertoires may have come partly from differing immunosuppressive treatments. IBD patients shared fewer clonotypes with other individuals than healthy twins, especially patients with disease activity signs.

In preparing each TCR library, about 3.5 ug of total RNA was used. TCRdb reprocessed the 5' RACE reads, with one entry per CDR3 protein and no DNA. The sample totals over 350,000 distinct CDR3 sequences. Worth noting for this clonotype: The target antigen is unknown.

Germline CDR1 reads MNHEY; CDR2 reads SVGEGT. This CDR3 is 12 amino acids long. The chain is built from TRBV6-2 or TRBV6-3 and TRBJ2-1; TCRdb lists TRBD2, though no DNA is available to test this call. This sequence was found in a human donor with ulcerative colitis or Crohn's disease, or a healthy co-twin of an affected twin (not recorded which). The source material was blood. The chain's CDR3 is CASSQDYREQFF.